Listed below are T cell receptor beta chains from one sample, sequenced in a study of OX40 agonist ivuxolimab in advanced cancers. Some clones are missing from TCRdb's copy, which holds only in-frame ones; the method was immunoSEQ multiplex PCR. The repertoire holds approximately 70,000 clones, with about four fifths as singletons. The specimen comprised CD4+ or CD8+ T cells sorted from blood, sampled in a trial of the OX40 agonist ivuxolimab. Source of these receptors: an adult with an advanced solid tumor such as melanoma, head and neck, liver or kidney cancer. CDR3s include the opening cysteine and the closing phenylalanine or tryptophan. The D gene is left open where the match is weak. Not every row has a clone size; where given, it reads once, few, many or a size class.

clone_size,v_call,d_call,j_call,cdr3_length,cdr3_aa,cdr3_nt
NA,TRBV19,NA,TRBJ1-3,16,CASNLGYLSSGNTIYF,TGTGCCAGTAACCTGGGATACTTGAGCTCTGGAAACACCATATATTTT
NA,TRBV18,NA,TRBJ1-4,15,CASSPSTETNEKLFF,TGTGCCAGCTCACCCTCTACAGAGACTAATGAAAAACTGTTTTTT
NA,TRBV5-6,NA,TRBJ2-7,14,CASSLLGPSYEQYF,TGTGCCAGCAGCTTGTTAGGGCCCTCCTACGAGCAGTACTTC
NA,TRBV5-1,TRBD2,TRBJ2-3,18,CASQRDGRALEGTDTQYF,TGCGCCAGCCAGAGGGACGGGAGGGCCCTCGAGGGCACAGATACGCAGTATTTT
NA,TRBV7-2,NA,TRBJ1-2,13,CASSLAPSAGYTF,TGTGCCAGCAGCTTAGCCCCTTCAGCCGGCTACACCTTC
few,TRBV29-1,NA,TRBJ2-3,12,CSVPRTTDTQYF,TGCAGCGTTCCCCGTACCACAGATACGCAGTATTTT
NA,TRBV11-1,NA,TRBJ1-4,17,CASSLPTDSPTNEKLFF,TGTGCCAGCAGCTTACCCACGGACAGCCCAACTAATGAAAAACTGTTTTTT
NA,TRBV7-3,TRBD2,TRBJ2-1,18,CASSYPPGLAGSHNEQFF,TGTGCCAGCAGCTACCCTCCGGGACTAGCGGGAAGCCACAATGAGCAGTTCTTC
NA,TRBV4-1,NA,TRBJ2-1,15,CASSQEGLPINEQFF,TGCGCCAGCAGCCAAGAAGGATTACCGATAAATGAGCAGTTCTTC
NA,TRBV9,NA,TRBJ2-3,14,CASSPDGGGDTQYF,TGTGCCAGCAGCCCAGACGGAGGTGGAGATACGCAGTATTTT
NA,TRBV27,NA,TRBJ1-5,16,CASSRIIGGGNQPQHF,TGTGCCAGCAGCCGGATCATCGGGGGTGGCAATCAGCCCCAGCATTTT
NA,TRBV28,TRBD1,TRBJ1-3,15,CASSRPQGTGNTIYF,TGTGCCAGCAGCCGCCCACAGGGGACTGGAAACACCATATATTTT
once,TRBV9,NA,TRBJ2-5,14,CASSESGGRETQYF,TGTGCCAGCAGCGAATCAGGGGGGAGAGAGACCCAGTACTTC
NA,TRBV18,NA,TRBJ2-7,13,CASSPDDGPLQYF,TGTGCCAGCTCACCAGACGACGGGCCCCTACAGTACTTC
NA,TRBV19,TRBD2,TRBJ2-7,16,CASSIGAGGRAYEQYF,TGTGCCAGTAGTATAGGGGCTGGCGGGAGAGCCTACGAGCAGTACTTC
NA,TRBV11-3,TRBD2,TRBJ2-5,13,CASSLALAGMTYF,TGTGCCAGCAGCTTAGCGCTAGCGGGGATGACGTACTTC
NA,TRBV5-1,TRBD1,TRBJ1-4,17,CASSLGNTGGANEKLFF,TGCGCCAGCAGCTTGGGGAATACAGGGGGTGCTAATGAAAAACTGTTTTTT
NA,TRBV11-3,NA,TRBJ2-7,14,CASSFGLSSYEQYF,TGTGCCAGCAGCTTTGGACTTAGCTCCTACGAGCAGTACTTC
once,TRBV7-2,NA,TRBJ2-2,15,CASSLAGMNTGELFF,TGTGCCAGCAGCTTAGCGGGGATGAACACCGGGGAGCTGTTTTTT
NA,TRBV5-1,NA,TRBJ2-4,16,CASSQYSGAAKNIQYF,TGCGCCAGCAGCCAGTACTCCGGGGCGGCCAAAAACATTCAGTACTTC
NA,TRBV27,TRBD2,TRBJ2-3,18,CASTRGLAGAQFTDTQYF,TGTGCCAGTACGAGAGGACTAGCGGGAGCCCAATTCACAGATACGCAGTATTTT
NA,TRBV6-5,NA,TRBJ1-6,13,CASSLRGGSPLHF,TGTGCCAGCAGCCTCAGGGGCGGTTCACCCCTCCACTTT
NA,TRBV4-2,NA,TRBJ1-5,14,CASSPRGRGQPQHF,TGTGCCAGCAGCCCCCGCGGGCGGGGGCAGCCCCAGCATTTT
NA,TRBV7-9,TRBD1,TRBJ2-7,15,CASSSPGTGGFEQYF,TGTGCCAGCAGCTCACCCGGGACAGGGGGTTTCGAGCAGTACTTC
NA,TRBV19,NA,TRBJ2-3,14,CASSVRAPEDTQYF,TGTGCCAGTAGCGTCAGGGCCCCGGAAGATACGCAGTATTTT
NA,TRBV28,TRBD1,TRBJ1-2,14,CASSFFGAGGGYTF,TGTGCCAGCAGTTTTTTTGGGGCAGGGGGTGGCTACACCTTC
NA,TRBV4-3,NA,TRBJ1-1,13,CASSQDNTVEAFF,TGCGCCAGCAGCCAAGATAATACGGTAGAAGCTTTCTTT
NA,TRBV25-1,NA,TRBJ1-5,14,CASSENRDGQPQHF,TGTGCCAGCAGTGAAAACAGGGACGGTCAGCCCCAGCATTTT
once,TRBV4-2,TRBD2,TRBJ2-1,16,CASSPYGTSGSYEQFF,TGTGCCAGCAGCCCATACGGGACTAGCGGGAGCTATGAGCAGTTCTTC
NA,TRBV10-3,TRBD1,TRBJ2-5,15,CAISVSGTAQETQYF,TGTGCCATCAGTGTATCCGGGACAGCACAAGAGACCCAGTACTTC
once,TRBV4-3,NA,TRBJ1-3,18,CASSQDGGGPYAGNTIYF,TGCGCCAGCAGCCAAGATGGGGGCGGGCCGTATGCTGGAAACACCATATATTTT
NA,TRBV5-1,NA,TRBJ2-2,14,CASSLSQRGGELFF,TGCGCCAGCAGCTTGTCCCAAAGAGGCGGGGAGCTGTTTTTT
NA,TRBV30,NA,TRBJ1-4,15,CAWSVIGMANEKLFF,TGTGCCTGGAGTGTAATTGGTATGGCTAATGAAAAACTGTTTTTT
NA,TRBV7-9,NA,TRBJ1-2,13,CASSPPGGYGYTF,TGTGCCAGCAGCCCACCAGGAGGCTATGGCTACACCTTC
NA,TRBV28,NA,TRBJ2-6,14,CASSLRGRANVLTF,TGTGCCAGCAGTTTAAGAGGGAGGGCCAACGTCCTGACTTTC
NA,TRBV4-3,NA,TRBJ1-1,19,CASSQELRDSSSENTEAFF,TGCGCCAGCAGCCAAGAGTTGAGAGACAGCTCCTCGGAGAACACTGAAGCTTTCTTT
NA,TRBV4-3,NA,TRBJ1-2,12,CASSQDGWGYTF,TGCGCCAGCAGCCAAGATGGATGGGGCTACACCTTC
NA,TRBV6-6,NA,TRBJ2-7,12,CASSKGRGEQYF,TGTGCCAGCAGCAAGGGACGAGGCGAGCAGTACTTC
NA,TRBV6-5,NA,TRBJ2-1,15,CASSHYGGPRNEQFF,TGTGCCAGCAGTCACTATGGGGGTCCTCGTAATGAGCAGTTCTTC
NA,TRBV10-2,NA,TRBJ2-4,15,CASSEGQLAKNIQYF,TGCGCCAGCAGTGAGGGACAGCTAGCCAAAAACATTCAGTACTTC
NA,TRBV10-3,NA,TRBJ1-2,14,CAISEETGTYGYTF,TGTGCCATCAGTGAGGAGACAGGCACCTATGGCTACACCTTC
NA,TRBV7-6,NA,TRBJ2-3,13,CASSLGIPDTQYF,TGTGCCAGCAGCCTCGGGATCCCAGATACGCAGTATTTT
NA,TRBV18,NA,TRBJ1-1,13,CASSRGGRAEAFF,TGTGCCAGCTCACGTGGGGGCAGGGCTGAAGCTTTCTTT
NA,TRBV2,NA,TRBJ2-5,10,CASSLEAQYF,TGTGCCAGCAGCTTAGAGGCCCAGTACTTC
NA,TRBV27,NA,TRBJ2-5,13,CASSFRGMETQYF,TGTGCCAGCAGTTTTAGGGGGATGGAGACCCAGTACTTC
NA,TRBV4-1,NA,TRBJ1-2,15,CASSQDSRGFYGYTF,TGCGCCAGCAGCCAAGATTCGCGGGGGTTCTATGGCTACACCTTC
NA,TRBV28,TRBD1,TRBJ2-3,18,CASSFLRRGQGPTDTQYF,TGTGCCAGCAGTTTCCTCCGTCGGGGACAGGGTCCAACAGATACGCAGTATTTT
NA,TRBV7-9,NA,TRBJ2-7,11,CASSSLHEQYF,TGTGCCAGCAGCTCGCTGCACGAGCAGTACTTC
NA,TRBV7-3,TRBD2,TRBJ2-5,15,CASSHSGRPQETQYF,TGTGCCAGCAGCCACAGCGGGAGACCCCAAGAGACCCAGTACTTC
once,TRBV11-2,TRBD1,TRBJ1-1,16,CASSSLDRGQNTEAFF,TGTGCCAGCAGCTCCCTGGACAGGGGGCAGAACACTGAAGCTTTCTTT
NA,TRBV11-2,TRBD2,TRBJ2-7,19,CASSSFRRGLAGEMGEQYF,TGTGCCAGCAGCTCTTTCAGGCGGGGACTAGCGGGCGAGATGGGCGAGCAGTACTTC
NA,TRBV27,NA,TRBJ1-5,15,CASSLSTHSNQPQHF,TGTGCCAGCAGTTTGTCCACCCATAGCAATCAGCCCCAGCATTTT
NA,TRBV7-2,NA,TRBJ2-1,17,CASSPHPGPSPYNEQFF,TGTGCCAGCAGCCCCCACCCGGGACCTAGTCCCTACAATGAGCAGTTCTTC
NA,TRBV19,TRBD1,TRBJ2-5,15,CASTPGTGSTKTQYF,TGTGCCAGTACTCCCGGGACAGGGTCGACAAAGACCCAGTACTTC